Listed below are T cell receptor beta chains from one sample, sequenced in a study of T cells in Graves' hyperthyroidism and ophthalmopathy. TCRdb redid the calling of the multiplex PCR reads with MiXCR, one entry per CDR3 protein. The table lists roughly 720,000 distinct CDR3 sequences, 17% of them singletons, with about 14% in the top ten. The sequencing sample was made of blood. These receptors were obtained from a man aged 50 to 60 with Graves' hyperthyroidism. Each CDR3 is given with its conserved first and last residue. D genes are given only for firm matches. Only some rows state a clone size, as once, few, many or a class for expanded clones.

V gene	clone size	J gene	D gene	CDR3 protein	CDR3 DNA
TRBV24-1	many	TRBJ2-5	NA	CATSDFSGQETQYF	TGTGCCACCAGTGATTTCTCCGGTCAAGAGACCCAGTACTTC
TRBV27	many	TRBJ2-7	NA	CASSFRDGTYEQYF	TGTGCCAGCAGTTTCCGGGACGGCACCTACGAGCAGTACTTC
TRBV6-5	NA	TRBJ1-2	TRBD1	CASSWRDRVDGYTF	TGTGCCAGCAGTTGGCGGGACAGGGTCGATGGCTACACCTTC
TRBV12-3/TRBV12-4	NA	TRBJ1-2	TRBD1	CASSLRVRDRGLEGYTF	TGTGCCAGCAGTTTAAGGGTCCGGGACAGGGGGCTGGAAGGCTACACCTTC
TRBV29-1	many	TRBJ2-3	NA	CSVDVSTDTQYF	TGCAGCGTTGATGTTAGCACAGATACGCAGTATTTT
TRBV28	many	TRBJ2-3	TRBD2	CASSSTPTSAYTDTQYF	TGTGCCAGCAGTTCGACGCCGACTAGCGCCTACACAGATACGCAGTATTTT
TRBV15	few	TRBJ2-7	NA	CATSYPGYDGQYF	TGTGCCACCAGTTACCCAGGCTACGATGGGCAGTACTTC
TRBV28	many	TRBJ2-3	TRBD2	CASSSPSGSAPDTQYF	TGTGCCAGCAGTTCGCCTAGCGGGAGCGCCCCAGATACGCAGTATTTT
TRBV12-3/TRBV12-4	many	TRBJ2-1	NA	CASSLKGDNEQFF	TGTGCCAGCAGTTTGAAGGGGGACAATGAGCAGTTCTTC
TRBV2	NA	TRBJ1-5	NA	CASSGRLGDNQPQHF	TGTGCCAGCAGTGGGAGGCTCGGTGACAATCAGCCCCAGCATTTT
TRBV28	many	TRBJ1-4	NA	CASSFPHLARANEKLFF	TGTGCCAGCAGTTTTCCACATCTAGCCCGGGCTAATGAAAAACTGTTTTTT
TRBV27	many	TRBJ2-1	NA	CASREIVKPYNEQFF	TGTGCCAGCAGGGAAATAGTCAAGCCGTACAATGAGCAGTTCTTC
TRBV20-1	many	TRBJ1-5	NA	CSAKTLRSNQPQHF	TGCAGTGCTAAGACCCTGAGGAGCAATCAGCCCCAGCATTTT
TRBV4-1	NA	TRBJ1-2	TRBD1	CASSGGTGVPYGYTF	TGCGCCAGCAGCGGAGGGACAGGGGTTCCATATGGCTACACCTTC
TRBV24-1	NA	TRBJ2-1	TRBD2	CATSDPIAGGQFF	TGTGCCACCAGTGACCCTATAGCGGGAGGGCAGTTCTTC
TRBV7-9	few	TRBJ2-3	NA	CASSSSTGVTQYF	TGTGCCAGCAGCTCCTCGACCGGTGTAACGCAGTATTTT
TRBV28	many	TRBJ2-3	TRBD1	CASSRQGAGTDTQYF	TGTGCCAGCAGTCGACAGGGGGCAGGCACAGATACGCAGTATTTT
TRBV3-1	many	TRBJ2-7	NA	CASSQFGYEQYF	TGTGCCAGCAGTCAGTTCGGCTACGAGCAGTACTTC
TRBV30	many	TRBJ1-1	NA	CAWSELTVENTEAFF	TGTGCCTGGAGTGAGTTAACAGTTGAAAACACTGAAGCTTTCTTT
TRBV7-2	NA	TRBJ1-3	NA	CASSAGDSGNTIYF	TGTGCCAGCAGCGCAGGGGATTCTGGAAACACCATATATTTT
TRBV3-1	many	TRBJ1-2	NA	CASSYDRNYGYTF	TGTGCCAGCAGCTATGACAGGAACTATGGCTACACCTTC
TRBV28	few	TRBJ1-2	NA	CASSFPQTSNGYTF	TGTGCCAGCAGTTTTCCACAGACAAGTAATGGCTACACCTTC
TRBV11-2	few	TRBJ2-1	TRBD2	CASSLYEGTSGRWGGNEQFF	TGTGCCAGCAGCTTATACGAAGGGACTAGCGGGAGGTGGGGGGGGAATGAGCAGTTCTTC